These 10 T cell receptor beta chains came from one sample sequenced in a study of T cell repertoires in aging, cancer and after chemotherapy. Peripheral blood genomic DNA, not sorted cells or RNA, was the template. Multiplex touch-down PCR with TRB-A/B primers amplified rearranged V-D-J TRB sequences. MiXCR, applied by TCRdb to the multiplex PCR reads, yields one record per CDR3 protein. The repertoire includes several hundred distinct CDR3 sequences, 55% to 65% of them detected once, and 75% sits in the top ten. The sample consisted of blood. These receptors were collected from a human donor with a blood cancer.

A note on this clonotype: The junction departs from germline at one end; a sequencing error may be responsible. The V gene is TRBV15, the J gene TRBJ1-5; no definite D call. Germline lookup yields CDR1 LNHNV and CDR2 YYDKDF (reference sequence). This CDR3 region has 16 residues. The CDR3 region is CVTSRDRLPSNQPQHF. CDR3 nucleotides: TGTGTCACCAGCAGAGATAGACTCCCTAGCAATCAGCCCCAGCATTTT.

The chain links TRBV6-5 to TRBJ1-6; D unclear. The CDR3 covers 14 residues. Trimming stripped 6 bases from V and 2 bases from J, with 8 bases between. CDR1 is MNHEY, CDR2 SVGAGI, per germline. The CDR3 protein is CASSETTYNSPLHF. The CDR3, as DNA: TGTGCCAGCAGCGAGACAACCTATAATTCACCCCTCCACTTT.

The chain carries TRBV19 and TRBJ1-5; 7 bases line up with TRBD1. This CDR3 has 15 amino acids. Losses at the gene ends were 3 bases for V and 10 bases for J; bases not matched to a gene: 12. The germline V gene has CDR1 LNHDA and CDR2 SQIVND (reference sequence). CDR3 loop: CASSMSGGGQGPQHF. The DNA of the CDR3 is TGTGCCAGTAGTATGTCAGGGGGAGGCCAGGGACCCCAGCATTTT.

The chain is built from TRBV19 and TRBJ2-1; 11 bases line up with TRBD1. Germline V gene lookup returns CDR1 LNHDA and CDR2 SQIVND (reference sequence). CDR3 length: 15 residues. Trimming removed 4 bases from V and 9 bases from J; junction bases left unmatched: 8. The CDR3 loop is CASSRDGTGGSEQFF. The CDR3 nucleotides are TGTGCCAGTAGTAGAGACGGGACAGGGGGTAGTGAGCAGTTCTTC.

The genes are TRBV7-2 and TRBJ2-6; TRBD1 matches at 8 bases. There are 17 residues in the CDR3. V gave up 5 bases and J gave up 3 bases; unmatched junction bases: 9. The germline gives CDR1 SGHTA, CDR2 FQGNSA. As DNA, the CDR3 is TGTGCCAGCAGCCCCGGACAGGGTAATTATGGGGCCAACGTCCTGACTTTC. This sequence encodes CASSPGQGNYGANVLTF.

The chain combines TRBV29-1 with TRBJ1-5; D remains unclear. This CDR3 spans 14 amino acids. Trimming stripped 0 bases from V and 11 bases from J, with 17 bases between. CDR1 is SQVTM and CDR2 is ANQGSEA in the germline V gene. The chain's CDR3 is CSVEDVGLGTSQHF. CDR3 coding DNA: TGCAGCGTTGAAGATGTGGGTTTAGGAACATCCCAGCATTTT.

The chain joins TRBV18 to TRBJ1-5, with D possibly TRBD1 on 5 matching bases. The length of the CDR3 is 14 residues. CDR1 is KGHSH, CDR2 LQKENI, per germline. V lost 4 bases, J lost 2 bases, and 9 bases lay in between. The CDR3: CASSLDKGNQPQHF. CDR3 nucleotide sequence: TGTGCCAGCTCACTGGACAAGGGCAATCAGCCCCAGCATTTT.

This rearrangement joins TRBV29-1 to TRBJ2-7; 9 bases match TRBD1. Germline CDR1 is SQVTM and CDR2 is ANQGSEA. CDR3 length: 16 residues. The V gene end was trimmed by 6 bases and the J gene end by 6 bases; junction bases not matched to a gene: 18. Written as DNA, the CDR3 is TGCAGCGTCGATGCCCGACAGGGGGGCGACGCGGGCGAGCAGTACTTC. It is translated as CSVDARQGGDAGEQYF.

This clonotype is termed medium-sized. CDR3 sequence reads: CSAEQTGETQYF. The CDR3 coding sequence is TGCAGTGCCGAACAGACAGGGGAGACCCAGTACTTC. The rearrangement links TRBV20-1 to TRBJ2-5; 7 bases are shared with TRBD1. The trim removed 6 bases at V and 5 bases at J, leaving 6 bases unmatched. The CDR3 totals 12 residues. The V gene's germline CDR1 is DFQATT and CDR2 SNEGSKA (reference sequence).

The chain couples TRBV11-1 to TRBJ2-5; D is uncertain. The CDR3 covers 14 residues. CDR1 and CDR2 (germline): SGHAT, FQDESV (reference sequence). Trimming removed 4 bases at V and 2 bases at J, with 11 bases between. CDR3 sequence reads: CASSSLGPQETQYF. The DNA of the CDR3 is TGTGCCAGCAGCTCTCTCGGACCGCAAGAGACCCAGTACTTC.